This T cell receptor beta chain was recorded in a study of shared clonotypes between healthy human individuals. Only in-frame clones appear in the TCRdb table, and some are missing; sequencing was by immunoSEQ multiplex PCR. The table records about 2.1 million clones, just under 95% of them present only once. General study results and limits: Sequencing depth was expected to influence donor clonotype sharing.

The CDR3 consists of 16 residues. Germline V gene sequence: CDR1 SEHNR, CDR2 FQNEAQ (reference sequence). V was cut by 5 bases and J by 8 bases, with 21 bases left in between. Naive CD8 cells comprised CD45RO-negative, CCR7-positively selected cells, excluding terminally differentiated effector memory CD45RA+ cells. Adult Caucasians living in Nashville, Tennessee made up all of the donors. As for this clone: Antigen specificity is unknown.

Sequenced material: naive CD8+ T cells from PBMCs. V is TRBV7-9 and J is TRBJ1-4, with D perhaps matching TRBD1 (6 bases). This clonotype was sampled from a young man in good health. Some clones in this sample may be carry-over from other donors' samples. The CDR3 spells CASSIQSGPTGEKLFF. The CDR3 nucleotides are TGTGCCAGCAGCATACAAAGCGGCCCCACAGGGGAAAAACTGTTTTTT.